This TCR beta chain was observed in a study of cytomegalovirus exposure and HLA in healthy donors. The PCR contained 60 Vbeta and 13 Jbeta primers. Profiled with immunoSEQ multiplex PCR; TCRdb holds only in-frame clones, not every one. The sample includes about 140,000 clones, approximately 84% of them seen just once. Points from the study as a whole: A later analysis reportedly identified an Asian-associated ancestry cluster as carrying fewer N-insertions than the 666-donor mean. Confirmation in vitro established that three CMV-associated chains were specific for CMV antigens.

This clone has more than one count but fewer than ten. Its antigen is undetermined. Sequenced: PBMCs. This receptor was identified in a middle-aged woman in good health and CMV-seronegative.

Here the CDR3 reads CASAGFLWATEAFF. CDR3 bases: TGTGCCAGTGCTGGCTTTTTGTGGGCGACTGAAGCTTTCTTT. The chain has TRBV11-1 and TRBJ1-1; no clear D. This CDR3 is 14 amino acids long. Germline lookup yields CDR1 SGHAT and CDR2 FQDESV (reference sequence). V lost 9 bases, J lost 5 bases, and 19 bases lay in between. Full variable domain (rest looked up from reference TRBV11-1 and TRBJ1-1): EAEVAQSPRYKITEKSQAVAFWCDPISGHATLYWYRQILGQGPELLVQFQDESVVDDSQLPKDRFSAERLKGVDSTLKIQPAELGDSAMYLCASAGFLWATEAFFGQGTRLTVV.